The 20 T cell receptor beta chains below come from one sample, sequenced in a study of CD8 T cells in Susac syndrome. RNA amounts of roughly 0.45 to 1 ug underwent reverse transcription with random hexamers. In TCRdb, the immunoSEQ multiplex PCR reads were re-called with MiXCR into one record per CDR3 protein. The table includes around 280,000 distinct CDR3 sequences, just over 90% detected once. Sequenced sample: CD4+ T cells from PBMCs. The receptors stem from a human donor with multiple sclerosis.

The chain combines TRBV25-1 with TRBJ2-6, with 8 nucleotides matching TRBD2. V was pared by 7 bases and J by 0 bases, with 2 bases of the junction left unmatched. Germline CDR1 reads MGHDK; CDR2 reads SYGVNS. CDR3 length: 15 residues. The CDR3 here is CASKAGGSGANVLTF. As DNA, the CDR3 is TGTGCCAGCAAGGCGGGGGGCTCTGGGGCCAACGTCCTGACTTTC.

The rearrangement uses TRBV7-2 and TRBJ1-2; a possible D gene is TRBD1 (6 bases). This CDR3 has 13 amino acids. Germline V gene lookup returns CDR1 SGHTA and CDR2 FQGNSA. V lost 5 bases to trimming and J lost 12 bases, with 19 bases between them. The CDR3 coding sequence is TGTGCCAGCAGCCAGCCCTCCTACAGGGTAGACACCTTC. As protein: CASSQPSYRVDTF.

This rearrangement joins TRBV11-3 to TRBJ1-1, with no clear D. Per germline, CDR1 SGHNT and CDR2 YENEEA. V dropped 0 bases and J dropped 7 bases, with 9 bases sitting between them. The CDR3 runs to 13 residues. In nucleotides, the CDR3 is TGTGCCAGCAGCTTAGACCCCAATCGTGAAGCTTTCTTT. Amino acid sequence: CASSLDPNREAFF.

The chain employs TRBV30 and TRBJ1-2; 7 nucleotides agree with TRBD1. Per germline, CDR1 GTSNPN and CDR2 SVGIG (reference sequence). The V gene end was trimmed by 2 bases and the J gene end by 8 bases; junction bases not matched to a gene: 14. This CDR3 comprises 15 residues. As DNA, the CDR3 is TGTGCCTGGAGTAATAAGGGGACAGCTTCGTGGGGCTACACCTTC. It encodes CAWSNKGTASWGYTF.

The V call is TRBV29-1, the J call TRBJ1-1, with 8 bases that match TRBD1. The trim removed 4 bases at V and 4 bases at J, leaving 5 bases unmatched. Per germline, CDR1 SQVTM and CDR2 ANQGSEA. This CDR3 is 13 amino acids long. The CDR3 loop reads CSVVWGQATEAFF. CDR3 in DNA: TGCAGCGTTGTATGGGGACAGGCCACTGAAGCTTTCTTT.

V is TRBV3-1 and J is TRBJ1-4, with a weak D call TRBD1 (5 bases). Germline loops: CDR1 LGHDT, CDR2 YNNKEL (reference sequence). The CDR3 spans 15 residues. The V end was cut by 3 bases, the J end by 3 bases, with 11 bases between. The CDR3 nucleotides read TGTGCCAGCAGCCAGACCGGGACCCCTAATGAAAAACTGTTTTTT. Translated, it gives CASSQTGTPNEKLFF.

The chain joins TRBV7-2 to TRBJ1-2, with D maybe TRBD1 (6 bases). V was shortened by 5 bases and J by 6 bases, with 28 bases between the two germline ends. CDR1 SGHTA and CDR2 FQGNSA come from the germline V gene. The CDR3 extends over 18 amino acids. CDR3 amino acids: CASSPSTGTSTRRNGYTF. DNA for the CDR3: TGTGCCAGCAGCCCCTCGACAGGCACCTCTACCCGAAGGAATGGCTACACCTTC.

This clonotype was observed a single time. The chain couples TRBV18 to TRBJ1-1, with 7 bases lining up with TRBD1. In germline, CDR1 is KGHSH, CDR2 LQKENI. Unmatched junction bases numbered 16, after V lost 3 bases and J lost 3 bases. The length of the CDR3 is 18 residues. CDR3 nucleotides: TGTGCCAGCTCACCCTTATCCCGCAGGGGGAGAAGTTACACTGAAGCTTTCTTT. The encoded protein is CASSPLSRRGRSYTEAFF.

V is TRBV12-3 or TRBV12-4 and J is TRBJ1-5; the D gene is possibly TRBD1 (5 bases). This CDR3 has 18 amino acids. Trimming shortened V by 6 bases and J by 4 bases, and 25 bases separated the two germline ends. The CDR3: CASSLRGRGLTPNQPQHF. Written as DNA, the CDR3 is TGTGCCAGCAGCTTAAGGGGCCGAGGGCTTACCCCGAATCAGCCCCAGCATTTT.

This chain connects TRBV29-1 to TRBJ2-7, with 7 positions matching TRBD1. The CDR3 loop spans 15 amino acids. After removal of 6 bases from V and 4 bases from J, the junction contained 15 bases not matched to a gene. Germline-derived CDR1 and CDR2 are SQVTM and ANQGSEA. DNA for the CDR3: TGCAGCGTCCAGACAACAGAGGGACAGTATTACGAGCAGTACTTC. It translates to CSVQTTEGQYYEQYF.

For the CDR3, the DNA is TGTGCCAGCACCTGGGGGCAACCTTTAACTGAAGCTTTCTTT. As protein: CASTWGQPLTEAFF. The V gene is TRBV19, the J gene TRBJ1-1; a possible D gene is TRBD1 (6 bases). This CDR3 region has 14 residues. V was cut by 9 bases and J by 5 bases, with 19 bases left in between. Germline CDR1 reads LNHDA; CDR2 reads SQIVND (reference sequence).

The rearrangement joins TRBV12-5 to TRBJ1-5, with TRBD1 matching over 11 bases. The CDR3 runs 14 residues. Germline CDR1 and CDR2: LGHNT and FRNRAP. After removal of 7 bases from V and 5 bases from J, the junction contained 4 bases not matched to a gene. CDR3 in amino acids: CASALGQGDQPQHF. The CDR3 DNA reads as TGTGCTAGTGCCCTGGGACAGGGGGATCAGCCCCAGCATTTT. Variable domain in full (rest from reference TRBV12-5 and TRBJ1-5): DARVTQTPRHKVTEMGQEVTMRCQPILGHNTVFWYRQTMMQGLELLAYFRNRAPLDDSGMPKDRFSAEMPDATLATLKIQPSEPRDSAVYFCASALGQGDQPQHFGDGTRLSIL.

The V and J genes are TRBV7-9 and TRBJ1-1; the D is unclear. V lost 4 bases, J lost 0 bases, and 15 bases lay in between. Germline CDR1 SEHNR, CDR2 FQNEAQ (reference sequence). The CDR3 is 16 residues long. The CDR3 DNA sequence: TGTGCCAGCAGCTCCCGAACGCAGAAAATGAACACTGAAGCTTTCTTT. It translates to CASSSRTQKMNTEAFF. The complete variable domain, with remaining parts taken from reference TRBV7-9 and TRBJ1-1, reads DTGVSQNPRHKITKRGQNVTFRCDPISEHNRLYWYRQTLGQGPEFLTYFQNEAQLEKSRLLSDRFSAERPKGSFSTLEIQRTEQGDSAMYLCASSSRTQKMNTEAFFGQGTRLTVV.

In DNA, the CDR3 is TGTGCCAGCAGCCAGAACATCGCGGGGGATACGCAGTATTTT. Translating it yields CASSQNIAGDTQYF. This chain connects TRBV3-1 to TRBJ2-3; D might be TRBD2 (6 bases). V lost 3 bases, J lost 6 bases, and 13 bases lay in between. Germline V gene lookup returns CDR1 LGHDT and CDR2 YNNKEL (reference sequence). CDR3 size: 14 residues.

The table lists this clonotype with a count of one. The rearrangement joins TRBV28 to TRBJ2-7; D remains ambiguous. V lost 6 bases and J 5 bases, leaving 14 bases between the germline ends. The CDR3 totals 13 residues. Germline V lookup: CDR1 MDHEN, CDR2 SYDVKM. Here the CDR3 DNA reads TGTGCCAGCAGGGAGACTGCCAGCGACGAGCAGTACTTC. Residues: CASRETASDEQYF.

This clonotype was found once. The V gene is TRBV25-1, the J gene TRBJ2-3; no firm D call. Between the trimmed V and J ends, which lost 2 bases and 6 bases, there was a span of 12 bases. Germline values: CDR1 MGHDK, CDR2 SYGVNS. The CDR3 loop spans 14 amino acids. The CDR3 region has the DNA TGTGCCAGCAGTGAAGTGGGGATGCGGGATACGCAGTATTTT. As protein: CASSEVGMRDTQYF. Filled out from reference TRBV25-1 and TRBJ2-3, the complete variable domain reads EADIYQTPRYLVIGTGKKITLECSQTMGHDKMYWYQQDPGMELHLIHYSYGVNSTEKGDLSSESTVSRIRTEHFPLTLESARPSHTSQYLCASSEVGMRDTQYFGPGTRLTVL.

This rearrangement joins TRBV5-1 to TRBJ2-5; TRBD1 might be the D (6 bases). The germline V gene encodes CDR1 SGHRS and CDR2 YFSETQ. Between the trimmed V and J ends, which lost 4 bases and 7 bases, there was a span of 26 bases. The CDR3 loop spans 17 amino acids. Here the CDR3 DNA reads TGCGCCAGCAGCGCCTCAACCACAGGGATTGACAGAGCGACCCAGTACTTC. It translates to CASSASTTGIDRATQYF.

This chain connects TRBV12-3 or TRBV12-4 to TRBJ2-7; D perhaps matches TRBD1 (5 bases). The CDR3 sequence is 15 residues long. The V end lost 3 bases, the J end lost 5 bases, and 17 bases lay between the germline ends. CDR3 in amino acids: CASSFHGTGGNEQYF. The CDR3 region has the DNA TGTGCCAGCAGTTTTCACGGAACAGGCGGCAACGAGCAGTACTTC.

The CDR3 loop is CASSLGGLLNTEAFF. CDR3 bases: TGTGCCAGCAGCTTGGGGGGGCTCCTTAACACTGAAGCTTTCTTT. The chain links TRBV5-4 to TRBJ1-1, with a weak D call TRBD1 (6 bases). Between the trimmed V and J ends, which lost 0 bases and 2 bases, there was a span of 11 bases. The CDR3 loop spans 15 amino acids. Germline-derived CDR1 and CDR2 are SGHNT and YYREEE (reference sequence).

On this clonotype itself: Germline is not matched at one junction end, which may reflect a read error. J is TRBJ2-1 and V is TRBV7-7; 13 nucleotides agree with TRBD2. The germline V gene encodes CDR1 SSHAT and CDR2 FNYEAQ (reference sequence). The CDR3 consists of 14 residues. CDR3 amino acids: CASSPGLAGDEQFF. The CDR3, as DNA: TGTGCTAGCAGTCCAGGACTAGCGGGGGATGAGCAGTTCTTC.